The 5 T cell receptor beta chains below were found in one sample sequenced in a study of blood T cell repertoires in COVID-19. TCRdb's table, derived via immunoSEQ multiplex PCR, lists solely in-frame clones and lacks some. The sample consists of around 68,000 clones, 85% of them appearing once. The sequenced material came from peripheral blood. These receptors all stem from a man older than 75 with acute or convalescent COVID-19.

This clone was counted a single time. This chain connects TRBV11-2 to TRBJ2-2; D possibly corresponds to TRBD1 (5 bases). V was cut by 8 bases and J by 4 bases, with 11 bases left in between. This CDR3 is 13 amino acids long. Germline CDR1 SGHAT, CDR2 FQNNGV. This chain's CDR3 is CASGASRTGELFF. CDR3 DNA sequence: TGTGCCAGCGGGGCCTCCCGCACCGGGGAGCTGTTTTTT.

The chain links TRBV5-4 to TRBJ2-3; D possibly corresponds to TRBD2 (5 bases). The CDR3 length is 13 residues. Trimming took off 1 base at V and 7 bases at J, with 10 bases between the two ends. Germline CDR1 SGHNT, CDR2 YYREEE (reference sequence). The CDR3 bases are TGTGCCAGCAGCTTGCCTGAGGGTTATACGCAGTATTTT. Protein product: CASSLPEGYTQYF.

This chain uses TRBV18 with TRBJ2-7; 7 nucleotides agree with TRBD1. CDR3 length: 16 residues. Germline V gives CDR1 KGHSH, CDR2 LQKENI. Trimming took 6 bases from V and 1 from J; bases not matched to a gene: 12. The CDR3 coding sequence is TGTGCCAGCTCTCCAGGACTGGACAGGAGATCCTACGAGCAGTACTTC. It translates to CASSPGLDRRSYEQYF.

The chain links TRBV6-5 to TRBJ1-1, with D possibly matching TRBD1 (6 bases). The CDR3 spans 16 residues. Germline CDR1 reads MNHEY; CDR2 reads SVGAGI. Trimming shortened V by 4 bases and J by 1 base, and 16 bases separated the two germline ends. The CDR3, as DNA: TGTGCCAGCAGTTCATTCAACCGGGACAAGAACACTGAAGCTTTCTTT. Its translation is CASSSFNRDKNTEAFF.

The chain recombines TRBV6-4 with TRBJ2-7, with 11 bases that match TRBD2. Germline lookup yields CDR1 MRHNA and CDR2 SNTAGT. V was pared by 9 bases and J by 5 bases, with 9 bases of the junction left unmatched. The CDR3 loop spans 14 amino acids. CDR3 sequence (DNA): TGTGCCAGTCCACTCCTAGCGGGAGGCGACGAGCAGTACTTC. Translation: CASPLLAGGDEQYF.